This paragraph reports one TCR beta chain. What it binds is unknown. The ends were cut back, 5 bases at V and 0 bases at J, with 10 bases in the middle. The CDR3 length is 15 residues. Germline-derived CDR1 and CDR2 are MDHEN and SYDVKM. The data are from a study of T cell responses to AZD1222 COVID-19 vaccine. Study results and limitations: Variant regions that are unmutated are reportedly the target of nearly half of spike-specific TCRs.

Produced via immunoSEQ multiplex PCR; TCRdb's table is partial and in-frame only. The sample lists around 170,000 clones, approximately 90% occurring once. The chain combines TRBV28 with TRBJ2-2; D gene uncertain. The receptor's source is an adult in good health. The source material was peripheral blood, sampled on day 0 of AZD1222 vaccination. DNA for the CDR3: TGTGCCAGCAGTGGCAGAGCCACGAACACCGGGGAGCTGTTTTTT. This translates into CASSGRATNTGELFF. Based on the CDR3 plus reference TRBV28 and TRBJ2-2, the full variable domain is DVKVTQSSRYLVKRTGEKVFLECVQDMDHENMFWYRQDPGLGLRLIYFSYDVKMKEKGDIPEGYSVSREKKERFSLILESASTNQTSMYLCASSGRATNTGELFFGEGSRLTVL.